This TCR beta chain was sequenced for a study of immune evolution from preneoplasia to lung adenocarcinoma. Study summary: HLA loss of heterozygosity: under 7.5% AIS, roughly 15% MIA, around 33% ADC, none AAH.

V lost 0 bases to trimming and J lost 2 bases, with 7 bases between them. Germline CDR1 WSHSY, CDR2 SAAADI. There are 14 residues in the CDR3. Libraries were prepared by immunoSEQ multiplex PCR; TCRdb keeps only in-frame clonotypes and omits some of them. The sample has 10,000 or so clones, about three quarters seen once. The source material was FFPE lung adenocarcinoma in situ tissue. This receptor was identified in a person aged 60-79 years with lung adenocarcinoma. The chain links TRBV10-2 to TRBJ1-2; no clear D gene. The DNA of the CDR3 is TGCGCCAGCAGTGAGTCGATTGACAACTATGGCTACACCTTC. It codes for CASSESIDNYGYTF.